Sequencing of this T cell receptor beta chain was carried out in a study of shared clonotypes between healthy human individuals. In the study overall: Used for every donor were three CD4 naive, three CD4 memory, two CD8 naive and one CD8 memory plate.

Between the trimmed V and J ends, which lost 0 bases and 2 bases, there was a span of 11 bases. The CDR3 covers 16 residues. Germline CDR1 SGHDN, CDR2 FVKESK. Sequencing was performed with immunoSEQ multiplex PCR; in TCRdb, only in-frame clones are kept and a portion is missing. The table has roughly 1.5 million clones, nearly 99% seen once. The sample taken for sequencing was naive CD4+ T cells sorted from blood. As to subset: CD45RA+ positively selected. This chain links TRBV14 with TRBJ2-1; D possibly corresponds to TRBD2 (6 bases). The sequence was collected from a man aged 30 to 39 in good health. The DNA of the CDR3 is TGTGCCAGCAGCCAAGAATTGACTAGACCCTACAATGAGCAGTTCTTC. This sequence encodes CASSQELTRPYNEQFF.